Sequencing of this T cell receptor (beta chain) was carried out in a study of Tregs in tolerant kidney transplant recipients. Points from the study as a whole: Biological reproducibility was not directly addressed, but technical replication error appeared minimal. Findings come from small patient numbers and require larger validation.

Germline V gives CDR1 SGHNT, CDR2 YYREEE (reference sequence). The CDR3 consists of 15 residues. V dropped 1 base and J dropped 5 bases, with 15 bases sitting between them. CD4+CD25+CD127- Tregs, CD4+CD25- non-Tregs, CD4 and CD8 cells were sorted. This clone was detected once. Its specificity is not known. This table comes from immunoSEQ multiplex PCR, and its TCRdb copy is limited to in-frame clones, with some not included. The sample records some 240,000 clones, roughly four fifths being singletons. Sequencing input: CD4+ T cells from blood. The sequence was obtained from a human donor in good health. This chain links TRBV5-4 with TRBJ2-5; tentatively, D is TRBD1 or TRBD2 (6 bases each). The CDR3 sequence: CASSLNRAGWETQYF. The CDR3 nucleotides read TGTGCCAGCAGCTTGAACAGGGCGGGGTGGGAGACCCAGTACTTC. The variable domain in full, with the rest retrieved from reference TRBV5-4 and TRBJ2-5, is ETGVTQSPTHLIKTRGQQVTLRCSSQSGHNTVSWYQQALGQGPQFIFQYYREEENGRGNFPPRFSGLQFPNYSSELNVNALELDDSALYLCASSLNRAGWETQYFGPGTRLLVL.